These 32 T cell receptor beta chains were all obtained from the same sample, sequenced in a study of T cell changes during pregnancy in multiple sclerosis. Method: immunoSEQ multiplex PCR; TCRdb's copy keeps in-frame clones and lacks some. The profile covers 35,000 to 50,000 clones, with about 90% appearing a single time and under 2.5% taken by the ten largest. The sample was CD4+ T cells from peripheral blood mononuclear cells, taken after pregnancy. The receptors come from a female donor in good health, enrolled as a control in a pregnancy study.

This clone showed up just once. The rearrangement joins TRBV5-6 to TRBJ2-1, with 8 bases fitting TRBD2. The germline V gene encodes CDR1 SGHDT and CDR2 YYEEEE. V dropped 0 bases and J dropped 9; count of bases not matched to a gene: 8. The CDR3 is 15 amino acids. DNA of the CDR3: TGTGCCAGCAGCTTGGCCATCAGCGGGAGTTCTGAGCAGTTCTTC. As protein: CASSLAISGSSEQFF.

This clone has only one observation. This chain connects TRBV7-9 to TRBJ1-2; D unresolved. V lost 2 bases, J lost 4 bases, and 14 bases lay in between. Looked up from germline, CDR1 is SEHNR and CDR2 is FQNEAQ (reference sequence). This CDR3 region has 15 residues. CDR3 region: CASSLPILNSYGYTF. The CDR3 bases are TGTGCCAGCAGCTTACCGATCCTGAACTCCTATGGCTACACCTTC.

This clone has only one observation. At one end, the junction sequence differs from germline, possibly due to a read error. The V gene is TRBV7-7, the J gene TRBJ2-7, with 12 nucleotides matching TRBD2. The CDR3 runs 14 residues. The germline V gene encodes CDR1 SSHAT and CDR2 FNYEAQ (reference sequence). CDR3 amino acids: CASSRLAGEREQYF. DNA of the CDR3: TGTGCTAGCAGCCGACTAGCGGGAGAGAGGGAGCAGTACTTC.

The chain couples TRBV25-1 to TRBJ2-1; 12 bases match TRBD2. The germline CDR1 and CDR2 sequences are MGHDK and SYGVNS. The CDR3 is 15 residues long. The J segment lost 7 bases and the V segment lost 4 bases, leaving 5 bases of the junction unmatched. CDR3 nucleotides: TGTGCCAGCAGTGGGACTAGCGGGATGCGGAATGAGCAGTTCTTC. This sequence encodes CASSGTSGMRNEQFF.

The chain links TRBV6-5 to TRBJ1-3, with a possible D match to TRBD1 (5 bases). Trimming shortened V by 0 bases and J by 9 bases, and 9 bases separated the two germline ends. This CDR3 is built from 13 residues. Germline loops: CDR1 MNHEY, CDR2 SVGAGI. The CDR3 nucleotides are TGTGCCAGCAGTTACTCGGGGCACGGCACCATATATTTT. It specifies CASSYSGHGTIYF.

CDR3 DNA: TGTGCCAGCAGCGTGGGACAGGGGACCTACCAAGAGACCCAGTACTTC. Residues: CASSVGQGTYQETQYF. The rearrangement uses TRBV9 and TRBJ2-5, with 10 bases lining up with TRBD1. The junction had 4 bases not matched to a gene; V was cut back by 2 bases and J by 0 bases. This CDR3 comprises 16 residues. CDR1 and CDR2 from the germline V gene are SGDLS and YYNGEE.

This clone was found once. The CDR3 is CASSYPGQQETQYF. The CDR3 bases are TGTGCCAGCAGCTACCCGGGACAGCAAGAGACCCAGTACTTC. J is TRBJ2-5 and V is TRBV5-6, with 7 bases fitting TRBD1. After removal of 3 bases from V and 2 bases from J, the junction contained 4 bases not matched to a gene. Germline V gene data show CDR1 as SGHDT and CDR2 as YYEEEE. This CDR3 is 14 amino acids long.

This chain joins TRBV7-2 and TRBJ2-3, with D possibly being TRBD2 (5 bases). Germline CDR1 and CDR2: SGHTA and FQGNSA. V lost 3 bases, J lost 4 bases, and 14 bases lay in between. The CDR3 spans 15 residues. The CDR3, as DNA: TGTGCCAGCAGCTTGGTTCGGGGAAGGGCAGATACGCAGTATTTT. It encodes CASSLVRGRADTQYF. Full variable domain (missing parts from reference TRBV7-2 and TRBJ2-3): GAGVSQSPSNKVTEKGKDVELRCDPISGHTALYWYRQSLGQGLEFLIYFQGNSAPDKSGLPSDRFSAERTGGSVSTLTIQRTQQEDSAVYLCASSLVRGRADTQYFGPGTRLTVL.

The chain has TRBV7-9 and TRBJ2-7; the D gene is possibly TRBD2 (5 bases). The CDR3 has 13 amino acids. The germline V and J ends were trimmed by 4 bases and 3 bases, with 10 bases remaining between them. Per the germline V gene, CDR1 is SEHNR and CDR2 is FQNEAQ (reference sequence). The CDR3 sequence: CASSSGLNYEQYF. CDR3 nucleotide sequence: TGTGCCAGCAGCTCCGGACTTAACTACGAGCAGTACTTC.

This chain connects TRBV9 to TRBJ2-3, with 9 bases that match TRBD1. Germline CDR1 reads SGDLS; CDR2 reads YYNGEE. This CDR3 region has 18 residues. With V trimmed by 0 bases and J by 5 bases, 13 bases remained unmatched. The CDR3 reads CASSVAVGTGPREDTQYF. Here the CDR3 DNA reads TGTGCCAGCAGCGTAGCTGTAGGGACAGGGCCCCGGGAAGATACGCAGTATTTT.

V and J are TRBV7-9 and TRBJ1-4; 8 nucleotides agree with TRBD1. CDR3 size: 15 residues. V was clipped by 1 base and J by 7 bases; unmatched bases: 5. Germline-derived CDR1 and CDR2 are SEHNR and FQNEAQ (reference sequence). The DNA for the CDR3 is TGTGCCAGCAGCTTAGGAGGACAGGGTTCTGAAAAACTGTTTTTT. Its translation: CASSLGGQGSEKLFF.

This clone was counted a single time. This chain uses TRBV7-2 with TRBJ2-3; 7 nucleotides line up with TRBD2. Trimming removed 4 bases from V and 2 bases from J; junction bases left unmatched: 9. Germline lookup yields CDR1 SGHTA and CDR2 FQGNSA. The CDR3 contains 16 residues. CDR3 region: CASSSRSSGLTDTQYF. In nucleotides, the CDR3 is TGTGCCAGCAGCTCACGTTCTAGCGGCCTCACAGATACGCAGTATTTT.

The chain has TRBV7-9 and TRBJ1-2, with 8 bases lining up with TRBD1. CDR1 and CDR2 (germline): SEHNR, FQNEAQ (reference sequence). V gave up 1 base and J gave up 3 bases; unmatched junction bases: 1. This CDR3 spans 14 amino acids. The CDR3 DNA follows: TGTGCCAGCAGCTTAGAGGACAGGGACTATGGCTACACCTTC. Translation gives CASSLEDRDYGYTF.

This rearrangement joins TRBV15 to TRBJ1-1; 10 bases agree with TRBD1. Trimming took 4 bases from V and 0 from J; bases not matched to a gene: 8. The CDR3 is made up of 17 amino acids. Germline CDR1 reads LNHNV; CDR2 reads YYDKDF (reference sequence). This CDR3 reads CATSKGQGIGMNTEAFF. The CDR3 DNA sequence: TGTGCCACCAGCAAGGGACAGGGGATAGGGATGAACACTGAAGCTTTCTTT.

The chain links TRBV6-5 to TRBJ1-6; 8 positions match TRBD1. Unmatched junction bases numbered 8, after V lost 4 bases and J lost 9 bases. This CDR3 comprises 15 residues. Germline V CDR1 and CDR2: MNHEY, SVGAGI. CDR3 sequence: CASSSRQGWSSPLHF. CDR3 bases: TGTGCCAGCAGTTCCCGACAGGGGTGGAGTTCACCCCTCCACTTT.

The rearrangement links TRBV5-1 to TRBJ2-1; 13 nucleotides align to TRBD2. Germline V lookup: CDR1 SGHRS, CDR2 YFSETQ. The V gene end was trimmed by 4 bases and the J gene end by 4 bases; junction bases not matched to a gene: 5. The CDR3 spans 16 residues. DNA of the CDR3: TGCGCCAGCAGCCCACTAGCGGGGGGGAATTACAATGAGCAGTTCTTC. Translating it yields CASSPLAGGNYNEQFF.

V gene TRBV6-8 combines with J gene TRBJ2-7; 9 bases are a match to TRBD1. The CDR3 consists of 17 residues. The V gene end was trimmed by 0 bases and the J gene end by 7 bases; junction bases not matched to a gene: 13. CDR1 and CDR2 from the germline V gene are MNHGY and SAAAGT. Here the CDR3 reads CASSYSTGTGQREEQYF. The CDR3 bases are TGTGCCAGCAGTTACTCGACTGGGACAGGGCAACGGGAGGAGCAGTACTTC.

V gene TRBV28 combines with J gene TRBJ1-1; unclear D gene. The CDR3 spans 12 residues. The germline CDR1 and CDR2 sequences are MDHEN and SYDVKM. V was clipped by 5 bases and J by 3 bases, with 7 bases between them. CDR3 bases: TGTGCCAGCAGTGAACAACACACTGAAGCTTTCTTT. This codes for CASSEQHTEAFF.

The J gene is TRBJ2-3, the V gene TRBV4-1; tentative D call: TRBD2 (7 bases). CDR1 MGHRA and CDR2 YSYEKL come from the germline V gene. Trimming took 2 bases from V and 6 from J, leaving 21 bases between them. CDR3 size: 17 residues. DNA of the CDR3: TGCGCCAGCAGCCAAAGGACGGGTGAGGGGGGAGGGGATACGCAGTATTTT. Its protein is CASSQRTGEGGGDTQYF.

V is TRBV11-3 and J is TRBJ2-1; D gene unclear. Germline V gene data show CDR1 as SGHNT and CDR2 as YENEEA. The CDR3 consists of 13 residues. The V gene lost 0 bases and the J gene lost 10 bases, with 10 bases spanning the gap. The CDR3 reads CASSLDQVSEQFF. DNA of the CDR3: TGTGCCAGCAGCTTAGATCAGGTCAGCGAGCAGTTCTTC.

The sample holds a few counts of this clone. The chain links TRBV6-1 to TRBJ1-6; D might be TRBD1 (5 bases). V was shortened by 7 bases and J by 14 bases, with 12 bases between the two germline ends. Germline values: CDR1 MNHNS, CDR2 SASEGT. The CDR3 contains 11 residues. The CDR3 here is CASTGFMALHF. Here the CDR3 DNA reads TGTGCCAGCACAGGGTTCATGGCCCTCCACTTT.

This rearrangement joins TRBV7-9 to TRBJ2-4; 13 bases agree with TRBD2. The CDR3 totals 15 residues. Trimming took 5 bases from V and 8 from J; bases not matched to a gene: 6. CDR1 and CDR2 from the germline V gene are SEHNR and FQNEAQ (reference sequence). CDR3 in amino acids: CASSVTSGRAYIQYF. The CDR3 coding sequence is TGTGCCAGCAGCGTCACTAGCGGGAGGGCTTACATTCAGTACTTC.

The J gene is TRBJ1-1, the V gene TRBV11-2; D perhaps matches TRBD1 (6 bases). The CDR3 length is 16 residues. Trimming took off 5 bases at V and 3 bases at J, with 19 bases between the two ends. Germline V gives CDR1 SGHAT, CDR2 FQNNGV. Here the CDR3 reads CASSLTGTAPDTEAFF. CDR3 in DNA: TGTGCCAGCAGCCTCACAGGGACCGCGCCCGACACTGAAGCTTTCTTT.

This chain links TRBV25-1 with TRBJ2-4, with TRBD1 matching over 10 bases. The germline CDR1 and CDR2 sequences are MGHDK and SYGVNS. This CDR3 has 15 residues. V gave up 5 bases and J gave up 6 bases; unmatched junction bases: 7. CDR3 region: CASSSGQGLSNIQYF. The CDR3 DNA is TGTGCCAGCAGTTCGGGACAGGGGTTATCAAACATTCAGTACTTC.

This chain joins TRBV25-1 and TRBJ1-2; D is unclear. Germline V gene data show CDR1 as MGHDK and CDR2 as SYGVNS. With 1 base removed from V and 8 bases from J, the gap between germline ends came to 8 bases. This CDR3 spans 12 amino acids. The CDR3 loop reads CASSESGGGYTF. The CDR3 DNA sequence: TGTGCCAGCAGTGAATCCGGAGGCGGCTACACCTTC.

The rearrangement joins TRBV7-9 to TRBJ1-2; TRBD1 matches 9 bases. The V gene end was trimmed by 3 bases and the J gene end by 5 bases; junction bases not matched to a gene: 4. Germline-derived CDR1 and CDR2 are SEHNR and FQNEAQ (reference sequence). The CDR3 spans 14 residues. The CDR3 sequence: CASSLGQGSYGYTF. The CDR3 DNA is TGTGCCAGCAGCTTGGGACAGGGATCTTATGGCTACACCTTC.

The rearrangement uses TRBV19 and TRBJ1-1, with D maybe TRBD1 (6 bases). The CDR3 is 14 residues long. The germline CDR1 and CDR2 sequences are LNHDA and SQIVND (reference sequence). The V end was cut by 10 bases, the J end by 1 base, with 16 bases between. CDR3 region: CATKLQGRNTEAFF. The CDR3 DNA sequence: TGTGCCACCAAATTACAGGGAAGGAACACTGAAGCTTTCTTT.

This clone was seen just once. V usage is TRBV4-1 and J usage is TRBJ2-7; 7 bases fit TRBD2. The CDR3 sequence is 14 residues long. Trimming at V came to 1 base and at J to 6 bases, leaving 6 bases not matched to a gene. CDR1 is MGHRA, CDR2 YSYEKL, per germline. The CDR3 coding sequence is TGCGCCAGCAGCCAAGGACTAGCCGGGATCGAGCAGTACTTC. Its protein product is CASSQGLAGIEQYF.

This clone was seen a few times. The V and J genes are TRBV27 and TRBJ1-6; tentatively, D is TRBD1 (5 bases). CDR3 length: 13 amino acids. In germline, CDR1 is MNHEY, CDR2 SMNVEV (reference sequence). The germline V and J ends were trimmed by 10 bases and 7 bases, with 14 bases remaining between them. CDR3 nucleotide sequence: TGTGCCACCGGGGGTGATTTAAATTCACCCCTCCACTTT. This sequence encodes CATGGDLNSPLHF.

The gene calls are TRBV5-1 and TRBJ2-1, with TRBD2 as a possible D gene (6 bases). The CDR3 loop spans 15 amino acids. The germline gives CDR1 SGHRS, CDR2 YFSETQ. Trimming took 0 bases from V and 8 from J, leaving 15 bases between them. The CDR3 nucleotides are TGCGCCAGCAGCTTGGTGGGACTCTCGATAGATGAGCAGTTCTTC. Its translation is CASSLVGLSIDEQFF.

The chain joins TRBV28 to TRBJ2-7; 10 nucleotides line up with TRBD1. V shed 2 bases, J shed 0 bases, and the junction held 1 base outside the gene matches. Germline V gives CDR1 MDHEN, CDR2 SYDVKM. The CDR3 is 15 amino acids. CDR3 loop: CASSLGDRGSYEQYF. The CDR3, as DNA: TGTGCCAGCAGTTTAGGGGACAGGGGCTCCTACGAGCAGTACTTC.

Note on this clone: Other nucleotide sequences from this sample produce the same CDR3. This chain connects TRBV5-4 to TRBJ1-6; 10 bases line up with TRBD1. CDR3 length: 16 amino acids. V shed 1 base and J 7 bases; nucleotides not matched to a gene: 5. Per germline, CDR1 SGHNT and CDR2 YYREEE (reference sequence). The CDR3 reads CASSLKGQGRNSPLHF. The CDR3 coding sequence is TGTGCCAGCAGCTTGAAGGGACAGGGGCGCAATTCACCCCTCCACTTT.